These 14 T cell receptor beta chains originate from one sample sequenced in a study of T cell responses to AZD1222 COVID-19 vaccine. Sequencing used immunoSEQ multiplex PCR; TCRdb keeps in-frame clones, though not all of them. The table shows about 79,000 clones, with approximately 90% occurring only once. This sample comprised peripheral blood, obtained 28 days after the second AZD1222 dose. These receptors came from an adult who received the AZD1222 COVID-19 vaccine.

The chain links TRBV3-1 (or the pseudogene TRBV3-2) to TRBJ1-4, with D maybe TRBD1 (5 bases). V was trimmed by 4 bases and J by 5 bases, leaving 11 bases between them. This CDR3 region has 14 residues. CDR1 and CDR2 from the germline V gene are LGHDT and YNNKEL (reference sequence). The CDR3 loop is CASSPYRLNEKLFF. For the CDR3, the DNA is TGTGCCAGCAGCCCATACAGGTTAAATGAAAAACTGTTTTTT.

The chain links TRBV28 to TRBJ1-1, with 8 bases aligning to TRBD1. V dropped 6 bases and J dropped 10; count of bases not matched to a gene: 10. The germline gives CDR1 MDHEN, CDR2 SYDVKM. The length of the CDR3 is 13 residues. In DNA, the CDR3 is TGTGCCAGCAGCCCCCCCGCCAGGGGGCGAGCTTTCTTT. Encoded protein: CASSPPARGRAFF.

J is TRBJ2-1 and V is TRBV4-1; TRBD2 agrees at 9 bases. CDR3 length: 18 amino acids. V was clipped by 0 bases and J by 0 bases; unmatched bases: 6. The germline CDR1 and CDR2 sequences are MGHRA and YSYEKL. The CDR3 coding sequence is TGCGCCAGCAGCCAAGATCCGACTAGCGGAAACTCCTACAATGAGCAGTTCTTC. It codes for CASSQDPTSGNSYNEQFF.

The V gene is TRBV15, the J gene TRBJ2-7; either TRBD1 or TRBD2 may supply D (5 bases each). This CDR3 comprises 13 residues. V was clipped by 11 bases and J by 3 bases, with 17 bases between them. From germline, CDR1 is LNHNV and CDR2 YYDKDF (reference sequence). CDR3 sequence: CASSDRDLYEQYF. Written as DNA, the CDR3 is TGTGCCTCCTCTGACCGGGACCTCTACGAGCAGTACTTC.

V and J are TRBV15 and TRBJ1-1; D remains unclear. V was cut by 1 base and J by 4 bases, with 10 bases left in between. The CDR3 contains 14 residues. Germline V gene data show CDR1 as LNHNV and CDR2 as YYDKDF (reference sequence). The CDR3 DNA follows: TGTGCCACCAGCAGAGGGCTCTCCGGCACTGAAGCTTTCTTT. Its translation: CATSRGLSGTEAFF. Full variable domain (missing parts from reference TRBV15 and TRBJ1-1): DAMVIQNPRYQVTQFGKPVTLSCSQTLNHNVMYWYQQKSSQAPKLLFHYYDKDFNNEADTPDNFQSRRPNTSFCFLDIRSPGLGDTAMYLCATSRGLSGTEAFFGQGTRLTVV.

This rearrangement joins TRBV5-1 to TRBJ2-1; 12 nucleotides align to TRBD2. Germline V CDR1 and CDR2: SGHRS, YFSETQ. The CDR3 covers 16 residues. V lost 4 bases and J lost 0; bases outside the gene matches: 2. The CDR3 DNA reads TGCGCCAGCAGCACTAGCGGGAGGTTCTCCTACAATGAGCAGTTCTTC. The encoded protein is CASSTSGRFSYNEQFF.

The chain joins TRBV2 to TRBJ2-7; D perhaps matches TRBD2 (6 bases). V was shortened by 6 bases and J by 8 bases, with 20 bases between the two germline ends. Germline V gives CDR1 SNHLY, CDR2 FYNNEI. There are 14 residues in the CDR3. The CDR3 nucleotides read TGTGCCAGCAGGAGAACGGGGACTTTAATCCAGCAGTACTTC. Translation: CASRRTGTLIQQYF.

V usage is TRBV6-5 and J usage is TRBJ1-2; no clear D. V was shortened by 3 bases and J by 4 bases, with 15 bases between the two germline ends. This CDR3 is built from 15 residues. Germline assignment: CDR1 MNHEY and CDR2 SVGAGI. The CDR3 reads CASSYSVLPRYGYTF. The DNA of the CDR3 is TGTGCCAGCAGTTATAGTGTGCTCCCTCGCTATGGCTACACCTTC.

The chain joins TRBV9 to TRBJ2-1; tentative D call: TRBD1 (6 bases). Germline loops: CDR1 SGDLS, CDR2 YYNGEE. V shed 3 bases and J shed 7 bases, with 14 bases lying between them. This CDR3 comprises 14 residues. The CDR3 sequence is CASSALGGWNEQFF. In DNA form, the CDR3 reads TGTGCCAGCAGCGCCCTTGGGGGCTGGAATGAGCAGTTCTTC.

The chain uses TRBV5-1 and TRBJ2-7, with unresolved D. V lost 5 bases to trimming and J lost 3 bases, with 15 bases between them. This CDR3 has 14 amino acids. Per the germline V gene, CDR1 is SGHRS and CDR2 is YFSETQ. In nucleotides, the CDR3 is TGCGCCAGCAGTCTAAATTCCCAGGACTACGAGCAGTACTTC. Translation gives CASSLNSQDYEQYF.

The rearrangement joins TRBV6-1 to TRBJ1-3; D call uncertain. The CDR3 is made up of 15 amino acids. V was shortened by 1 base and J by 1 base, with 8 bases between the two germline ends. Germline-derived CDR1 and CDR2 are MNHNS and SASEGT. The CDR3 is CASSEVPLSGNTIYF. The CDR3 DNA is TGTGCCAGCAGTGAAGTTCCTCTTTCTGGAAACACCATATATTTT.

The rearrangement uses TRBV7-6 and TRBJ1-6, with 10 bases identical to TRBD1. With V trimmed by 4 bases and J by 5 bases, 2 bases remained unmatched. The CDR3 contains 15 residues. The germline CDR1 and CDR2 sequences are SGHVS and FNYEAQ. The CDR3 loop is CASSSGQGDNSPLHF. The CDR3 region has the DNA TGTGCCAGCAGCTCAGGACAGGGGGATAATTCACCCCTCCACTTT. The whole variable domain, remainder taken from reference TRBV7-6 and TRBJ1-6, is GAGVSQSPRYKVTKRGQDVALRCDPISGHVSLYWYRQALGQGPEFLTYFNYEAQQDKSGLPNDRFSAERPEGSISTLTIQRTEQRDSAMYRCASSSGQGDNSPLHFGNGTRLTVT.

The rearrangement uses TRBV28 and TRBJ1-4, with D perhaps TRBD1 (6 bases). The V and J ends lost 5 bases and 2 bases respectively, with 12 bases between them. This CDR3 has 15 residues. CDR1 and CDR2 (germline): MDHEN, SYDVKM. This CDR3 reads CASSPSGATNEKLFF. The CDR3 DNA reads TGTGCCAGCAGTCCTTCAGGGGCCACTAATGAAAAACTGTTTTTT. The entire variable domain, with the rest obtained from reference TRBV28 and TRBJ1-4, is as follows: DVKVTQSSRYLVKRTGEKVFLECVQDMDHENMFWYRQDPGLGLRLIYFSYDVKMKEKGDIPEGYSVSREKKERFSLILESASTNQTSMYLCASSPSGATNEKLFFGSGTQLSVL.

The V gene is TRBV11-3, the J gene TRBJ2-2; D is uncertain. The length of the CDR3 is 15 residues. The V gene lost 5 bases and the J gene lost 4 bases, with 14 bases spanning the gap. The V gene's germline CDR1 is SGHNT and CDR2 YENEEA. As DNA, the CDR3 is TGTGCCAGCAGCCCCCGGGCGCACGGCACCGGGGAGCTGTTTTTT. Translating it yields CASSPRAHGTGELFF.